One sample yielded the 22 T cell receptor beta chains listed below, sequenced in a study of T cells in Graves' hyperthyroidism and ophthalmopathy. Amplified TCR beta CDR3 regions came from RNA transcripts. HTBI primers drove first-round RT-PCR of the TCR CDR3. Using its own MiXCR run on the multiplex PCR reads, TCRdb lists one record per CDR3 protein. The sample holds 340,000 or so distinct CDR3 sequences, roughly 18% seen once. Input material: blood. The receptors stem from a woman aged 45 to 65 with Graves' hyperthyroidism.

This clonotype was detected many times. The chain links TRBV30 to TRBJ1-2; D is undetermined. Germline V gene lookup returns CDR1 GTSNPN and CDR2 SVGIG (reference sequence). Trimming stripped 5 bases from V and 3 bases from J, with 10 bases between. This CDR3 region has 12 residues. CDR3 loop: CAWEGNDYGYTF. In DNA, the CDR3 is TGTGCCTGGGAAGGGAACGACTATGGCTACACCTTC.

This clonotype was observed many times. The CDR3 is CASSGDRGLSSYEQYV. In DNA, the CDR3 is TGCGCCAGCAGCGGTGACAGGGGCTTAAGCTCCTACGAGCAGTACGTC. The chain combines TRBV5-1 with TRBJ2-7; 8 bases fit TRBD1. The CDR3 is 16 amino acids. The trim removed 4 bases at V and 0 bases at J, leaving 9 bases unmatched. The germline gives CDR1 SGHRS, CDR2 YFSETQ.

The rearrangement joins TRBV29-1 to TRBJ1-1; D remains unclear. The CDR3 has 13 amino acids. Between the trimmed V and J ends, which lost 2 bases and 6 bases, there was a span of 13 bases. CDR1 is SQVTM and CDR2 is ANQGSEA in the germline V gene. The CDR3, as DNA: TGCAGCGTTGAATCTGATAGAGCGGCTGAAGCTTTCTTT. The encoded protein is CSVESDRAAEAFF.

The chain joins TRBV18 to TRBJ2-7; no definite D call. Germline values: CDR1 KGHSH, CDR2 LQKENI. The V end was cut by 2 bases, the J end by 2 bases, with 10 bases between. The CDR3 has 14 residues. The DNA for the CDR3 is TGTGCCAGCTCACCAAACACAGAAACCTACGAGCAGTACTTC. It translates to CASSPNTETYEQYF.

Only a few counts were recorded for this clonotype. The chain is built from TRBV28 and TRBJ2-3; 8 bases line up with TRBD2. The V gene's germline CDR1 is MDHEN and CDR2 SYDVKM. CDR3 size: 15 residues. J lost 2 bases, V lost 3 bases, and 4 bases had no gene match. CDR3 nucleotides: TGTGCCAGCAGTTTGGGGGGACTAGTCACAGATACGCAGTATTTT. Encoded protein: CASSLGGLVTDTQYF.

This clonotype was seen many times. This chain joins TRBV20-1 and TRBJ2-3, with D maybe TRBD2 (5 bases). Germline values: CDR1 DFQATT, CDR2 SNEGSKA (reference sequence). This CDR3 has 15 residues. V dropped 5 bases and J dropped 0 bases, with 15 bases sitting between them. The CDR3 coding sequence is TGCAGTGCTCTAGGAGGAGACGGAAGCACAGATACGCAGTATTTT. Its translation is CSALGGDGSTDTQYF.

This clonotype was seen a handful of times. The chain uses TRBV30 and TRBJ2-7; unclear D gene. This CDR3 is built from 13 residues. V lost 0 bases, J lost 9 bases, and 15 bases lay in between. Germline loops: CDR1 GTSNPN, CDR2 SVGIG (reference sequence). CDR3 DNA sequence: TGTGCCTGGAGTGTACCAGGTCAGAGGTGGCAGTACGTC. This encodes CAWSVPGQRWQYV.

The chain joins TRBV28 to TRBJ1-4; tentative D call: TRBD1 (5 bases). The CDR3 has 15 residues. V shed 2 bases and J shed 7 bases, with 14 bases lying between them. Germline assignment: CDR1 MDHEN and CDR2 SYDVKM. The CDR3 loop reads CASSLGPYGAEKLFF. DNA for the CDR3: TGTGCCAGCAGTTTAGGCCCCTATGGGGCTGAAAAACTGTTTTTT.

This clonotype showed up many times. The genes are TRBV2 and TRBJ2-3; 9 nucleotides line up with TRBD2. Germline-derived CDR1 and CDR2 are SNHLY and FYNNEI. V shed 9 bases and J 5 bases; nucleotides not matched to a gene: 6. The length of the CDR3 is 13 residues. CDR3 residues: CASSSGMGDTQYF. DNA of the CDR3: TGTGCCAGTTCTAGCGGGATGGGAGATACGCAGTATTTT. The full variable domain, in which reference TRBV2 and TRBJ2-3 provide the parts outside the CDR3, is EPEVTQTPSHQVTQMGQEVILRCVPISNHLYFYWYRQILGQKVEFLVSFYNNEISEKSEIFDDQFSVERPDGSNFTLKIRSTKLEDSAMYFCASSSGMGDTQYFGPGTRLTVL.

The V gene is TRBV5-6, the J gene TRBJ2-7; D is possibly TRBD2 (6 bases). Between the trimmed V and J ends, which lost 0 bases and 1 base, there was a span of 8 bases. Looked up from germline, CDR1 is SGHDT and CDR2 is YYEEEE. The CDR3 contains 14 residues. The CDR3 sequence: CASSLGTTSYEQYV. In DNA, the CDR3 is TGTGCCAGCAGCTTGGGGACTACTTCCTACGAGCAGTACGTC.

The rearrangement uses TRBV25-1 and TRBJ1-1, with 9 bases identical to TRBD1. The germline V gene encodes CDR1 MGHDK and CDR2 SYGVNS. Trimming took 3 bases from V and 6 from J; bases not matched to a gene: 8. The CDR3 loop spans 15 amino acids. The CDR3 DNA reads TGTGCCAGCAGTGACCCCGGGACAGGGACGGCTGAAGCTTTCTTT. Its translation: CASSDPGTGTAEAFF.

The chain employs TRBV30 and TRBJ2-7; 16 bases line up with TRBD2. The CDR3 totals 16 residues. Germline V gene sequence: CDR1 GTSNPN, CDR2 SVGIG (reference sequence). With V trimmed by 4 bases and J by 7 bases, 10 bases remained unmatched. This CDR3 reads CAWTRGLAGGPEEQYF. In DNA, the CDR3 is TGTGCCTGGACCCGGGGACTAGCGGGAGGGCCGGAGGAGCAGTACTTC.

The table lists this clonotype with a few counts. The chain has TRBV6-9 and TRBJ1-1; D is uncertain. This CDR3 has 16 residues. From germline, CDR1 is MNHGY and CDR2 SVAAGI. Trimming cost V 3 bases and J 8 bases, with 22 bases left between them. This CDR3 reads CASSYLIGREGFEAFF. CDR3 bases: TGTGCCAGCAGTTACCTCATAGGAAGGGAGGGTTTCGAAGCTTTCTTT.

This clonotype was seen once. A read error may be the cause here, since a much bigger clone is one base away. V gene TRBV27 combines with J gene TRBJ2-5; D possibly corresponds to TRBD2 (5 bases). This CDR3 is built from 14 residues. The germline V gene encodes CDR1 MNHEY and CDR2 SMNVEV (reference sequence). V lost 8 bases to trimming and J lost 7 bases, with 20 bases between them. CDR3 protein: CASQDSAIGGTQYF. Here the CDR3 DNA reads TGTGCCAGCCAAGATAGCGCGATCGGAGGGACCCAGTACTTC.

As to this clonotype: A much larger clone lies a single base off, so this may be a read error. The rearrangement uses TRBV20-1 and TRBJ1-1; 8 bases fit TRBD1. The length of the CDR3 is 16 residues. V was clipped by 6 bases and J by 3 bases; unmatched bases: 15. Germline CDR1 DFQATT, CDR2 SNEGSKA (reference sequence). The CDR3 sequence: CSATKGDRNLDTEAFF. The CDR3 DNA reads TGCAGTGCCACCAAGGGGGACAGGAACCTTGACACTGAAGCTTTCTTT.

This clonotype was counted only a few times. V and J are TRBV7-2 and TRBJ2-1; no definite D call. CDR3 length: 12 residues. V was cut by 4 bases and J by 12 bases, with 13 bases left in between. In germline, CDR1 is SGHTA, CDR2 FQGNSA. CDR3 loop: CASSSLAIRQFF. The CDR3 DNA sequence: TGTGCCAGCAGCTCCCTGGCGATTCGGCAGTTCTTC.

This clonotype was observed at least ten times. This chain links TRBV7-9 with TRBJ2-5, with unresolved D. The CDR3 is 11 amino acids. Germline loops: CDR1 SEHNR, CDR2 FQNEAQ (reference sequence). Deletions cut 5 bases from V and 3 bases from J, with 4 bases between. CDR3 sequence: CASSRKETQYF. In DNA, the CDR3 is TGTGCCAGCAGCCGCAAAGAGACCCAGTACTTC.

This clonotype was counted only a few times. The gene calls are TRBV6-1 and TRBJ2-1, with 7 bases that match TRBD2. CDR3 length equals 13 residues. CDR1 and CDR2 from the germline V gene are MNHNS and SASEGT. Trimming removed 3 bases from V and 7 bases from J; junction bases left unmatched: 3. The CDR3 sequence is CASSDPGGNEQFF. As DNA, the CDR3 is TGTGCCAGCAGTGATCCGGGGGGAAATGAGCAGTTCTTC.

This clonotype was found a few times. CDR3 DNA sequence: TGCGCCAGCAGCTTGTCTGACTCTGGGGCCAACGTCCTGACTTTC. Encoded protein: CASSLSDSGANVLTF. This chain joins TRBV5-1 and TRBJ2-6; no firm D call. The V end lost 1 base, the J end lost 0 bases, and 5 bases lay between the germline ends. Germline V gives CDR1 SGHRS, CDR2 YFSETQ. The CDR3 runs 15 residues. The full variable domain, completed using reference TRBV5-1 and TRBJ2-6, is KAGVTQTPRYLIKTRGQQVTLSCSPISGHRSVSWYQQTPGQGLQFLFEYFSETQRNKGNFPGRFSGRQFSNSRSEMNVSTLELGDSALYLCASSLSDSGANVLTFGAGSRLTVL.

The CDR3 region has the DNA TGTGCCAGTAGTATGGCGGGAGGAAGGGAAGATACGCAGTATTTT. Amino acid sequence: CASSMAGGREDTQYF. The J gene is TRBJ2-3, the V gene TRBV11-2; TRBD2 agrees at 8 bases. The trim removed 9 bases at V and 5 bases at J, leaving 13 bases unmatched. Germline V gene data show CDR1 as SGHAT and CDR2 as FQNNGV. The CDR3 is 15 amino acids.

This clonotype was recorded at least ten times. The V call is TRBV7-8, the J call TRBJ2-5, with a possible D match to TRBD1 (6 bases). CDR1 SGHVS and CDR2 FQNEAQ come from the germline V gene. V lost 5 bases to trimming and J lost 7 bases, with 17 bases between them. This CDR3 has 14 amino acids. In DNA, the CDR3 is TGTGCCAGCAGCGCGCTCAGGGGTATGGGGACCCAGTACTTC. As protein: CASSALRGMGTQYF.

The chain uses TRBV19 and TRBJ1-4, with TRBD1 matching over 7 bases. This CDR3 contains 16 residues. J was trimmed by 8 bases and V by 5 bases; bases with no gene match: 14. CDR1 and CDR2 from the germline V gene are LNHDA and SQIVND (reference sequence). For the CDR3, the DNA is TGTGCCAGTAGTGACCTATCCGGGACAGTCGGGGAAAAACTGTTTTTT. Translated: CASSDLSGTVGEKLFF.